Below, one TCR beta chain is given with its context. The antigen remains unidentified. Germline values: CDR1 SGHKS, CDR2 YYEKEE (reference sequence). The length of the CDR3 is 15 residues. V lost 1 base and J 7 bases, leaving 18 bases between the germline ends. The record originates from a study of blood T cells in healthy people across ages. Isolation yielded PBMCs, at least 6 million per sample, in every case. Per sample, extraction of total RNA gave at least 5.5 micrograms in every case. Sample-barcoded 5' priming and a J-beta primer mix drove a second PCR of roughly 7 to 11 cycles. Unique molecular identifiers of 12 random nucleotides labeled each cDNA. MiXCR, applied by TCRdb to the 5' RACE reads, yields one record per CDR3 protein. The sample consists of more than 1.4 million distinct CDR3 sequences, around 39% of them appearing once. Notes on the study in general: The lack of PBMC sorting stopped any conclusive naive versus antigen-experienced comparison.

The sequencing input was blood. V usage is TRBV5-5 and J usage is TRBJ2-7; no reliable D call. The receptor was isolated from a woman between 18 and 29 years old in good health. Written as DNA, the CDR3 is TGTGCCAGCAGCTTGTGGCAGGACGGAAACAATGAGCAGTACTTC. Protein: CASSLWQDGNNEQYF.